This T cell receptor beta chain comes out of a study of human T cells and chemical hapten exposure. Via MiXCR, TCRdb re-called the RACE reads, giving one row per CDR3 protein. The repertoire includes 250,000 to 300,000 distinct CDR3 sequences, roughly 7.4% of them detected once, and less than 1.5% sits in the top ten. Time point given: pre-sensitization, week 0. The treatment is: therapeutic diphenylcyclopropenone sensitization with weekly scalp DPC. The CDR3 loop spans 14 amino acids. In germline, CDR1 is SGHRS, CDR2 YFSETQ. Trimming left V 5 bases short and J 3 bases short, with 14 bases between. The chain employs TRBV5-1 and TRBJ2-5, with D possibly TRBD1 on 5 matching bases. The sequence was obtained from a man aged 18 to 30 with alopecia areata. Some clones in this sample may be carry-over from other donors' samples. Sample: whole blood, taken in connection with sensitization to the hapten diphenylcyclopropenone (DPC). The CDR3 loop reads CASSFNGQEETQYF. CDR3 coding DNA: TGCGCCAGCAGTTTCAATGGACAAGAAGAGACCCAGTACTTC. Full variable domain (outside the CDR3, taken from reference TRBV5-1 and TRBJ2-5): KAGVTQTPRYLIKTRGQQVTLSCSPISGHRSVSWYQQTPGQGLQFLFEYFSETQRNKGNFPGRFSGRQFSNSRSEMNVSTLELGDSALYLCASSFNGQEETQYFGPGTRLLVL.